Each of the 21 T cell receptor beta chains below was sequenced from the same sample in a study of cytomegalovirus exposure and HLA in healthy donors. It was with 60 Vbeta and 13 Jbeta primers that the PCR ran. Profiled with immunoSEQ multiplex PCR; TCRdb holds only in-frame clones, not every one. This sample's clone table lists 75,000 to 85,000 clones. The sequenced sample consisted of PBMCs. The origin of the receptors is a man aged 50 to 60 in good health and CMV-seronegative.

The V and J genes are TRBV13 and TRBJ2-5; no definite D call. Germline V CDR1 and CDR2: PRHDT, FYEKMQ (reference sequence). The length of the CDR3 is 13 residues. The V end was cut by 5 bases, the J end by 5 bases, with 12 bases between. In DNA form, the CDR3 reads TGTGCCAGCAGCCCCGGTGTTTCTGAGACCCAGTACTTC. It specifies CASSPGVSETQYF.

V gene TRBV18 combines with J gene TRBJ1-3; D possibly corresponds to TRBD1 (6 bases). The germline gives CDR1 KGHSH, CDR2 LQKENI. V was shortened by 2 bases and J by 0 bases, with 11 bases between the two germline ends. The CDR3 runs to 16 residues. The CDR3 DNA follows: TGTGCCAGCTCACCAAATACAGGGAGCTCTGGAAACACCATATATTTT. Translation: CASSPNTGSSGNTIYF.

V is TRBV7-2 and J is TRBJ1-5, with TRBD1 matching 8 bases. The germline V gene has CDR1 SGHTA and CDR2 FQGNSA. V lost 7 bases to trimming and J lost 1 base; unmatched junction nucleotides: 6. The CDR3 length is 15 residues. CDR3 residues: CASTLTGGSNQPQHF. DNA for the CDR3: TGTGCCAGCACCCTAACAGGGGGGAGCAATCAGCCCCAGCATTTT.

The chain joins TRBV6-1 to TRBJ1-1; a possible D gene is TRBD1 (5 bases). The CDR3 loop spans 14 amino acids. CDR1 is MNHNS, CDR2 SASEGT, per germline. The germline V and J ends were trimmed by 2 bases and 3 bases, with 10 bases remaining between them. The CDR3 nucleotides read TGTGCCAGCAGTGAATGGGGGGGAGACACTGAAGCTTTCTTT. Its protein product is CASSEWGGDTEAFF.

For this clone: The junction departs from germline at one end; a sequencing error may be responsible. The gene calls are TRBV7-7 and TRBJ1-4; D is unresolved. The CDR3 covers 15 residues. Germline V lookup: CDR1 SSHAT, CDR2 FNYEAQ (reference sequence). The CDR3 nucleotides are TGTGCTAGCAGCGCGACGGCGGGCACTAATGAAAAACTGTTTTTT. Residues: CASSATAGTNEKLFF. Full variable domain (rest looked up from reference TRBV7-7 and TRBJ1-4): GAGVSQSPRYKVTKRGQDVTLRCDPISSHATLYWYQQALGQGPEFLTYFNYEAQPDKSGLPSDRFSAERPEGSISTLTIQRTEQRDSAMYRCASSATAGTNEKLFFGSGTQLSVL.

The chain has TRBV6-5 and TRBJ1-1; D uncertain. Germline CDR1 reads MNHEY; CDR2 reads SVGAGI. V lost 0 bases, J lost 3 bases, and 11 bases lay in between. This CDR3 comprises 15 residues. CDR3 sequence reads: CASSYSSSADTEAFF. CDR3 DNA sequence: TGTGCCAGCAGTTACTCGTCATCAGCGGACACTGAAGCTTTCTTT.

The chain uses TRBV6-1 and TRBJ1-2; 11 bases match TRBD1. Per the germline V gene, CDR1 is MNHNS and CDR2 is SASEGT. This CDR3 has 14 residues. Trimming cost V 6 bases and J 4 bases; bases outside gene matches: 4. CDR3 sequence: CASRGTGGIYGYTF. The CDR3 DNA reads TGTGCCAGCAGGGGGACAGGGGGGATCTATGGCTACACCTTC.

The chain combines TRBV11-2 with TRBJ1-4; D may be TRBD1 (6 bases). In germline, CDR1 is SGHAT, CDR2 FQNNGV. The CDR3 runs 15 residues. V was shortened by 3 bases and J by 5 bases, with 13 bases between the two germline ends. CDR3 region: CASSLVTGGNEKLFF. As DNA, the CDR3 is TGTGCCAGCAGCTTGGTGACAGGCGGCAATGAAAAACTGTTTTTT.

This chain connects TRBV9 to TRBJ1-2; TRBD1 agrees at 9 bases. V lost 0 bases to trimming and J lost 5 bases; unmatched junction nucleotides: 11. CDR1 and CDR2 (germline): SGDLS, YYNGEE. The CDR3 totals 17 residues. The CDR3 coding sequence is TGTGCCAGCAGCGTAGATGGGACAGGGATGATGAGTTATGGCTACACCTTC. Translation gives CASSVDGTGMMSYGYTF.

The chain is built from TRBV4-3 and TRBJ2-3; 11 bases match TRBD2. V lost 3 bases and J lost 6; bases outside the gene matches: 8. Per the germline V gene, CDR1 is LGHNA and CDR2 is YSLEER. The CDR3 contains 16 residues. Here the CDR3 DNA reads TGCGCCAGCAGCCATGGTAGCGGGGGGGCTTCCGATACGCAGTATTTT. Translation gives CASSHGSGGASDTQYF.

The rearrangement links TRBV6-6 to TRBJ1-4; D uncertain. V lost 5 bases and J lost 8, with 18 bases in between. The CDR3 extends over 15 amino acids. From germline, CDR1 is MNHNY and CDR2 SVGAGI (reference sequence). The CDR3 sequence: CASSPWSSKGEKLFF. In DNA, the CDR3 is TGTGCCAGCAGTCCCTGGAGTAGCAAAGGAGAAAAACTGTTTTTT.

This chain links TRBV20-1 with TRBJ2-1; no reliable D call. The CDR3 is made up of 10 amino acids. V lost 3 bases and J 8 bases, leaving 5 bases between the germline ends. CDR1 and CDR2 (germline): DFQATT, SNEGSKA (reference sequence). CDR3 sequence: CSARSDEQFF. CDR3 DNA: TGCAGTGCTAGGTCGGATGAGCAGTTCTTC.

The genes are TRBV9 and TRBJ1-3; D is ambiguous. The CDR3 sequence is 12 residues long. Germline V lookup: CDR1 SGDLS, CDR2 YYNGEE. Trimming left V 5 bases short and J 7 bases short, with 10 bases between. The CDR3 region has the DNA TGTGCCAGCAGGGGAGCGGGGAACACCATATATTTT. Amino acids: CASRGAGNTIYF.

The genes are TRBV9 and TRBJ2-3, with D unclear. CDR3 size: 15 residues. Trimming left V 0 bases short and J 0 bases short, with 8 bases between. Per germline, CDR1 SGDLS and CDR2 YYNGEE. The CDR3 sequence: CASSVGVGSTDTQYF. CDR3 nucleotides: TGTGCCAGCAGCGTAGGTGTCGGTAGCACAGATACGCAGTATTTT.

The chain employs TRBV5-1 and TRBJ2-7; 7 bases line up with TRBD2. The CDR3 totals 14 residues. Trimming at V came to 2 bases and at J to 6 bases, leaving 8 bases not matched to a gene. Per germline, CDR1 SGHRS and CDR2 YFSETQ. CDR3 in amino acids: CASSFGGEGLEQYF. CDR3 DNA: TGCGCCAGCAGCTTTGGAGGGGAGGGGCTCGAGCAGTACTTC.

The chain links TRBV4-1 to TRBJ1-1; D is unresolved. Between the trimmed V and J ends, which lost 0 bases and 11 bases, there was a span of 13 bases. Germline CDR1 is MGHRA and CDR2 is YSYEKL. This CDR3 has 13 amino acids. The CDR3 nucleotides are TGCGCCAGCAGCCAAGAACGTGGAGAAAACGCTTTCTTT. Amino acids: CASSQERGENAFF.

The rearrangement links TRBV7-2 to TRBJ2-4, with D perhaps matching TRBD2 (5 bases). The CDR3 runs to 16 residues. V dropped 5 bases and J dropped 0 bases, with 14 bases sitting between them. The germline CDR1 and CDR2 sequences are SGHTA and FQGNSA. In nucleotides, the CDR3 is TGTGCCAGCAGCCCGAGGGCTTATGAAGCCAAAAACATTCAGTACTTC. This encodes CASSPRAYEAKNIQYF.

The rearrangement joins TRBV30 to TRBJ1-2, with 9 bases fitting TRBD1. This CDR3 is built from 14 residues. CDR1 and CDR2 (germline): GTSNPN, SVGIG (reference sequence). Losses at the gene ends were 3 bases for V and 4 bases for J; bases not matched to a gene: 6. As DNA, the CDR3 is TGTGCCTGGAGGGGACAGGGCGTTACCTATGGCTACACCTTC. This codes for CAWRGQGVTYGYTF. The full variable domain, its missing parts supplied by reference TRBV30 and TRBJ1-2, is SQTIHQWPATLVQPVGSPLSLECTVEGTSNPNLYWYRQAAGRGLQLLFYSVGIGQISSEVPQNLSASRPQDRQFILSSKKLLLSDSGFYLCAWRGQGVTYGYTFGSGTRLTVV.

This chain links TRBV28 with TRBJ2-7; 8 bases fit TRBD1. Looked up from germline, CDR1 is MDHEN and CDR2 is SYDVKM. This CDR3 is 13 amino acids long. Trimming cost V 5 bases and J 2 bases; bases outside gene matches: 2. The CDR3, as DNA: TGTGCCAGCAGTGAGGACAGGGCCTACGAGCAGTACTTC. This sequence encodes CASSEDRAYEQYF.

J is TRBJ2-1 and V is TRBV6-5, with a possible D match to TRBD2 (5 bases). Germline assignment: CDR1 MNHEY and CDR2 SVGAGI. Trimming stripped 0 bases from V and 6 bases from J, with 15 bases between. The CDR3 runs 16 residues. The CDR3 here is CASSYSSEVPSNEQFF. DNA for the CDR3: TGTGCCAGCAGTTACTCATCGGAGGTACCATCCAATGAGCAGTTCTTC.

This chain links TRBV2 with TRBJ1-1; no clear D. This CDR3 comprises 14 residues. V lost 2 bases and J 1 base, leaving 8 bases between the germline ends. Germline V gene sequence: CDR1 SNHLY, CDR2 FYNNEI. CDR3 coding DNA: TGTGCCAGCAGTGAAAACGGGAAGAACACTGAAGCTTTCTTT. Translated, it gives CASSENGKNTEAFF. Full variable domain (missing parts from reference TRBV2 and TRBJ1-1): EPEVTQTPSHQVTQMGQEVILRCVPISNHLYFYWYRQILGQKVEFLVSFYNNEISEKSEIFDDQFSVERPDGSNFTLKIRSTKLEDSAMYFCASSENGKNTEAFFGQGTRLTVV.